Sequencing of this TCR beta chain was carried out in a study of beta chain features in type 1 diabetes. General observations from the study: Compared with healthy donors, patients appeared to share more similar naive, central memory and regulatory TCRB repertoires. Insertions were fewer and deletions more numerous at VDJ junctions in type 1 diabetes patients.

Of the isolated RNA, all was reverse transcribed, and so the sequenced material was expressed TCRB transcripts. The method was immunoSEQ multiplex PCR; TCRdb's version includes in-frame clones alone and lacks a portion of them. This table holds approximately 400,000 clones, over 13% found once. Concerning this clone itself: Its target is not known.

In all sorted populations, purity surpassed 98%. CDR1 is SGHNT, CDR2 YYREEE, per germline (reference sequence). The CDR3 covers 15 residues. Deletions cut 0 bases from V and 6 bases from J, with 16 bases between. This sequence joins TRBV5-4 and TRBJ2-7; no reliable D call. Sequenced material: naive CD4+ T cells from blood. The sequence was collected from a woman aged 18-29 years in good health. The CDR3 DNA is TGTGCCAGCAGCTTGGATTTGCAGGTGTGGGCCGAGCAGTACTTC. Translated: CASSLDLQVWAEQYF.